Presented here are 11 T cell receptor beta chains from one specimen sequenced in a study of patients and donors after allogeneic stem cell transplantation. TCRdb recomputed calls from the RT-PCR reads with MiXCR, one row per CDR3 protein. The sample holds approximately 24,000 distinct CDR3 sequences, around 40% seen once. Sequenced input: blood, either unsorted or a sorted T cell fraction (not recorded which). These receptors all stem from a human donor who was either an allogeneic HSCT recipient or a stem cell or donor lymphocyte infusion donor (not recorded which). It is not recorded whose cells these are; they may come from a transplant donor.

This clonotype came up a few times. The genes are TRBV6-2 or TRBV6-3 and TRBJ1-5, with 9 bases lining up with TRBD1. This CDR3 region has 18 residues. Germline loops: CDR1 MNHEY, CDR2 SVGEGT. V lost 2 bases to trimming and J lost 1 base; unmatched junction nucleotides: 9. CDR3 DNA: TGTGCCAGCAGTTACCCTCTTCCGGGACAGGGAAGCAATCAGCCCCAGCATTTT. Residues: CASSYPLPGQGSNQPQHF.

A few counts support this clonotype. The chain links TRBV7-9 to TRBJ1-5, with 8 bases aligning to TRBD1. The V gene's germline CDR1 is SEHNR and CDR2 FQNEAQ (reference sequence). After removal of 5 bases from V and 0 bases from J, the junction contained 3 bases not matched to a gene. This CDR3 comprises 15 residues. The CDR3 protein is CASSPTGDSNQPQHF. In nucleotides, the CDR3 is TGTGCCAGCAGCCCGACAGGGGATAGCAATCAGCCCCAGCATTTT.

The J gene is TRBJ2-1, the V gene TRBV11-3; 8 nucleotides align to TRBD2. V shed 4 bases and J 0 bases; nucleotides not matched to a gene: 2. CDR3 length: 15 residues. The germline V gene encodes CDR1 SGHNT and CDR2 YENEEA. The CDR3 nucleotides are TGTGCCAGCAGCTCCGGACTAGCCTCCTACAATGAGCAGTTCTTC. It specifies CASSSGLASYNEQFF.

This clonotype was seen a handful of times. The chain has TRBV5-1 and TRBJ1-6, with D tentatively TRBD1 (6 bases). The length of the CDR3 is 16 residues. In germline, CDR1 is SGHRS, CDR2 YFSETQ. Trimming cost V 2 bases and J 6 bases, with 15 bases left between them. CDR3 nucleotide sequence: TGCGCCAGCAGCTTTCGCGGGGGGCAGGCTAATTCACCCCTCCACTTT. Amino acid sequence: CASSFRGGQANSPLHF. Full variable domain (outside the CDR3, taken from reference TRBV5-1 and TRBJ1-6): KAGVTQTPRYLIKTRGQQVTLSCSPISGHRSVSWYQQTPGQGLQFLFEYFSETQRNKGNFPGRFSGRQFSNSRSEMNVSTLELGDSALYLCASSFRGGQANSPLHFGNGTRLTVT.

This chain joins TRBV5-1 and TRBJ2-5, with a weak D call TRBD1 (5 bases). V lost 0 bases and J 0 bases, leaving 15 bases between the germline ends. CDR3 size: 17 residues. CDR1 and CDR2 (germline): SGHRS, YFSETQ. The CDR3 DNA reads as TGCGCCAGCAGCTTGGGGGCTTGGGGCAACTACCAAGAGACCCAGTACTTC. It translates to CASSLGAWGNYQETQYF.

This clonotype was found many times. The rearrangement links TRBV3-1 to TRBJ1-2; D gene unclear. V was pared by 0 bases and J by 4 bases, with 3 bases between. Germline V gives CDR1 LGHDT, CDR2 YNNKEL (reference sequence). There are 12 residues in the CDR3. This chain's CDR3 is CASSQDSYGYTF. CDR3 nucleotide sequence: TGTGCCAGCAGCCAAGATTCCTATGGCTACACCTTC.

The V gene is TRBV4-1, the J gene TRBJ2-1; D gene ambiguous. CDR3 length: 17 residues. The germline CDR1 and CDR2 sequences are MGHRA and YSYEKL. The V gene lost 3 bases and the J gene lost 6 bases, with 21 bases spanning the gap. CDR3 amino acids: CASSHPPRQVIVNEQFF. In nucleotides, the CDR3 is TGCGCCAGCAGCCACCCACCGCGGCAGGTGATAGTCAATGAGCAGTTCTTC.

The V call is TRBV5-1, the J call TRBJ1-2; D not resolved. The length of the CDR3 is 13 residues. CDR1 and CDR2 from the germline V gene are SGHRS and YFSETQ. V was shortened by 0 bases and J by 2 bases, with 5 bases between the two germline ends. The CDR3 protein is CASSLDSNYGYTF. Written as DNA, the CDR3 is TGCGCCAGCAGCTTGGACAGCAACTATGGCTACACCTTC.

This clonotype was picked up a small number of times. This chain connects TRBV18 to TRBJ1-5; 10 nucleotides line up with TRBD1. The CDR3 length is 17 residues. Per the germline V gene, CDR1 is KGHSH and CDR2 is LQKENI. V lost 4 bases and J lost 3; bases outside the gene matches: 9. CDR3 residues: CASSQGGQGGSNQPQHF. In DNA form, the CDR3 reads TGTGCCAGCTCACAAGGCGGACAGGGGGGATCCAATCAGCCCCAGCATTTT.

This CDR3 reads CASSEGGTSGDTQYF. The CDR3, as DNA: TGTGCCAGCAGCGAGGGAGGGACTAGCGGGGATACGCAGTATTTT. The chain employs TRBV9 and TRBJ2-3, with 12 bases fitting TRBD2. The CDR3 has 15 residues. CDR1 is SGDLS and CDR2 is YYNGEE in the germline V gene. The trim removed 3 bases at V and 6 bases at J, leaving 5 bases unmatched.

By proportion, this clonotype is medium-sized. The CDR3 region has the DNA TGTGCCAGCAGCTTAAGTAAGGGCCCCTACGAGCAGTACTTC. Translation gives CASSLSKGPYEQYF. This rearrangement joins TRBV7-3 to TRBJ2-7; D is uncertain. There are 14 residues in the CDR3. CDR1 is SGHTA, CDR2 FQGTGA, per germline. The germline V and J ends were trimmed by 1 base and 2 bases, with 9 bases remaining between them.